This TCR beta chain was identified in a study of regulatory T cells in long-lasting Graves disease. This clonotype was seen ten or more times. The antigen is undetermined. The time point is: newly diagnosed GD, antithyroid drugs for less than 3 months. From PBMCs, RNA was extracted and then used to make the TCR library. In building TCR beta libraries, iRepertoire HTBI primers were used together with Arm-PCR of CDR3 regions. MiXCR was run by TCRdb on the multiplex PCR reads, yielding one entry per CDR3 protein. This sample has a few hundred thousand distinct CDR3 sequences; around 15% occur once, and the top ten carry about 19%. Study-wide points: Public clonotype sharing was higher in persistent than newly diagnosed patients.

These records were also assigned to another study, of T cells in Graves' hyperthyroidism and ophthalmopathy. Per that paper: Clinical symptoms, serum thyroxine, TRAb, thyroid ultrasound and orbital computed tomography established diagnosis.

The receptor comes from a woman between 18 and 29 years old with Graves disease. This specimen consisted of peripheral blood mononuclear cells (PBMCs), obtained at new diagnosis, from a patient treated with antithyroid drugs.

The CDR3 loop reads CASSLGYRNTEAFF. The DNA of the CDR3 is TGTGCCAGCAGTTTAGGTTACAGGAACACTGAAGCTTTCTTT. The chain is built from TRBV28 and TRBJ1-1; D unresolved. The germline CDR1 and CDR2 sequences are MDHEN and SYDVKM. There are 14 residues in the CDR3. Trimming pared 2 bases from V and 1 base from J, leaving 8 bases between.